The following is a T cell receptor (beta chain) sequence with its context. Study processing details: Reference gene primer amplification gave estimated nucleated cell counts. Assay used: immunoSEQ multiplex PCR; TCRdb lists only in-frame clones, some missing. V and J calls and clone size are copied from that table; D and trimming were computed from the DNA. The sample lists tens of thousands of clones; 70% to 90% were seen once. The record originates from a study of blood T cell repertoires in COVID-19. For the study at large: Sites across the United States, Italy and Spain contributed samples from acute and convalescent COVID-19. PBMCs, B-cell-depleted T cells, or T cells were the source of the cDNA or gDNA that made up the material.

V dropped 1 base and J dropped 5 bases, with 8 bases sitting between them. CDR3 length equals 13 residues. Germline V gene data show CDR1 as SGHRS and CDR2 as YFSETQ. The rearrangement joins TRBV5-1 to TRBJ2-3; D is unresolved. The TCR sequence derives from an elderly man with acute or convalescent COVID-19. The specimen was peripheral blood. The CDR3 here is CASSLISGDTQYF. The CDR3 DNA follows: TGCGCCAGCAGCTTGATTTCGGGAGATACGCAGTATTTT.